This passage covers 24 T cell receptor beta chains from one sample sequenced in a study of cytomegalovirus exposure and HLA in healthy donors. Primers for the PCR totalled 60 Vbeta and 13 Jbeta. TCRdb's copy holds only in-frame clones and misses some; the assay was immunoSEQ multiplex PCR. The sample contains some 200,000 clones, around 80% of which appear only once. The sequencing input was PBMCs. Receptor source: a woman aged 25 to 45 in good health and CMV-seronegative.

This clone has just one count. In the same sample, other DNA sequences code for this CDR3. The chain links TRBV9 to TRBJ1-2, with 7 bases fitting TRBD1. CDR1 is SGDLS and CDR2 is YYNGEE in the germline V gene. Trimming took 0 bases from V and 4 from J; bases not matched to a gene: 0. The CDR3 covers 13 residues. CDR3 residues: CASSVGQGYGYTF. The DNA of the CDR3 is TGTGCCAGCAGCGTAGGACAGGGCTATGGCTACACCTTC.

This clone was seen only a few times. The chain is built from TRBV19 and TRBJ2-7; 11 bases map to TRBD2. This CDR3 has 15 amino acids. Germline V gene sequence: CDR1 LNHDA, CDR2 SQIVND (reference sequence). V lost 4 bases and J lost 3; bases outside the gene matches: 5. The CDR3 is CASSKTGTSGYEQYF. The CDR3 nucleotides read TGTGCCAGTAGTAAGACCGGGACTAGCGGCTACGAGCAGTACTTC.

The chain combines TRBV2 with TRBJ2-5; D uncertain. CDR3 size: 11 residues. Trimming shortened V by 6 bases and J by 2 bases, and 4 bases separated the two germline ends. Germline CDR1 reads SNHLY; CDR2 reads FYNNEI. The CDR3 nucleotides are TGTGCCAGCAGATTACAAGAGACCCAGTACTTC. Its protein is CASRLQETQYF. Looking up the rest from reference TRBV2 and TRBJ2-5 gives the full variable domain: EPEVTQTPSHQVTQMGQEVILRCVPISNHLYFYWYRQILGQKVEFLVSFYNNEISEKSEIFDDQFSVERPDGSNFTLKIRSTKLEDSAMYFCASRLQETQYFGPGTRLLVL.

This clone has only a few counts. Sequence at one end of the junction differs from germline and may be a read error. V and J are TRBV7-9 and TRBJ2-7, with 7 bases aligning to TRBD2. The germline V gene encodes CDR1 SEHNR and CDR2 FQNEAQ (reference sequence). This CDR3 is built from 14 residues. The CDR3 DNA reads TGTTCCAGCAGCATCGGCGGGAGTCTCTACGAGCAGTACTTC. Translated, it gives CSSSIGGSLYEQYF.

The V gene is TRBV28, the J gene TRBJ2-7; D not resolved. The V end was cut by 5 bases, the J end by 5 bases, with 13 bases between. CDR3 length: 13 residues. The germline V gene encodes CDR1 MDHEN and CDR2 SYDVKM. CDR3 nucleotide sequence: TGTGCCAGCAGTGCCCCAGTGGGCGACGAGCAGTACTTC. It specifies CASSAPVGDEQYF. The complete variable domain, with remaining parts taken from reference TRBV28 and TRBJ2-7, reads DVKVTQSSRYLVKRTGEKVFLECVQDMDHENMFWYRQDPGLGLRLIYFSYDVKMKEKGDIPEGYSVSREKKERFSLILESASTNQTSMYLCASSAPVGDEQYFGPGTRLTVT.

This clone was detected once. The chain joins TRBV11-2 to TRBJ1-5; 9 bases align to TRBD1. Unmatched junction bases numbered 7, after V lost 4 bases and J lost 6 bases. CDR1 is SGHAT and CDR2 is FQNNGV in the germline V gene. CDR3 length: 15 amino acids. DNA of the CDR3: TGTGCCAGCAGCTCCCATACAGGGGGCAGTCAGCCCCAGCATTTT. Amino acid sequence: CASSSHTGGSQPQHF. Together with reference TRBV11-2 and TRBJ1-5, the CDR3 gives the full variable domain: EAGVAQSPRYKIIEKRQSVAFWCNPISGHATLYWYQQILGQGPKLLIQFQNNGVVDDSQLPKDRFSAERLKGVDSTLKIQPAKLEDSAVYLCASSSHTGGSQPQHFGDGTRLSIL.

V and J are TRBV27 and TRBJ2-5; maybe TRBD2 (5 bases). V was cut by 5 bases and J by 2 bases, with 12 bases left in between. From germline, CDR1 is MNHEY and CDR2 SMNVEV (reference sequence). This CDR3 is built from 14 residues. The CDR3 coding sequence is TGTGCCAGCAGTCCCGGACTCCTGCAAGAGACCCAGTACTTC. Translation gives CASSPGLLQETQYF.

This clone was seen just once. This chain links TRBV5-8 with TRBJ2-3; tentative D call: TRBD1 (5 bases). Germline V lookup: CDR1 SGHTS, CDR2 YDEGEE. The V gene lost 4 bases and the J gene lost 6 bases, with 24 bases spanning the gap. This CDR3 region has 17 residues. The CDR3 region has the DNA TGTGCCAGCAGCCCTTTAGGAAGGGCCAAAGGGGTGGATACGCAGTATTTT. It yields the protein CASSPLGRAKGVDTQYF.

The J gene is TRBJ1-6, the V gene TRBV27; 9 bases agree with TRBD1. In germline, CDR1 is MNHEY, CDR2 SMNVEV (reference sequence). With 3 bases clipped from V and 9 bases from J, the junction kept 12 bases outside the gene matches. The CDR3 has 17 residues. CDR3 region: CASSFMSGQGSRSPLHF. CDR3 DNA sequence: TGTGCCAGCAGTTTCATGAGCGGACAGGGGAGTCGTTCACCCCTCCACTTT.

The rearrangement joins TRBV28 to TRBJ1-2; 7 bases align to TRBD1. CDR1 and CDR2 from the germline V gene are MDHEN and SYDVKM. There are 11 residues in the CDR3. The J segment lost 8 bases and the V segment lost 4 bases, leaving 1 base of the junction unmatched. In DNA, the CDR3 is TGTGCCAGCAGTTCGACAGGGGGCTACACCTTC. Amino acid sequence: CASSSTGGYTF.

The table lists this clone with a count of one. This sequence joins TRBV14 and TRBJ2-7; 7 nucleotides line up with TRBD1. The trim removed 6 bases at V and 3 bases at J, leaving 2 bases unmatched. Germline CDR1 reads SGHDN; CDR2 reads FVKESK. CDR3 length equals 12 residues. The CDR3: CASSRQGYEQYF. For the CDR3, the DNA is TGTGCCAGCAGTCGACAGGGCTACGAGCAGTACTTC.

The chain joins TRBV5-1 to TRBJ1-5; D is uncertain. The V gene's germline CDR1 is SGHRS and CDR2 YFSETQ. The CDR3 sequence is 13 residues long. V was cut by 0 bases and J by 7 bases, with 8 bases left in between. In nucleotides, the CDR3 is TGCGCCAGCAGCTTGGGCCCTGGCCAGCCCCAGCATTTT. The encoded protein is CASSLGPGQPQHF.

This clone came up once. The chain joins TRBV7-9 to TRBJ1-5; D ambiguous. This CDR3 is built from 16 residues. Trimming removed 1 base from V and 6 bases from J, with 16 bases in between. Germline loops: CDR1 SEHNR, CDR2 FQNEAQ (reference sequence). CDR3 sequence (DNA): TGTGCCAGCAGCTTAGGGGGAGGGAAGGTCGGTCAGCCCCAGCATTTT. Its protein product is CASSLGGGKVGQPQHF.

The chain links TRBV6-6 to TRBJ1-5; unclear D gene. Per germline, CDR1 MNHNY and CDR2 SVGAGI (reference sequence). V shed 0 bases and J shed 7 bases, with 7 bases lying between them. There are 13 residues in the CDR3. CDR3 nucleotide sequence: TGTGCCAGCAGTTACTCGTCGGGACAGCCCCAGCATTTT. This encodes CASSYSSGQPQHF.

This sequence joins TRBV2 and TRBJ1-2; the D gene is possibly TRBD1 (6 bases). Germline V gene lookup returns CDR1 SNHLY and CDR2 FYNNEI. This CDR3 is built from 15 residues. The V and J ends lost 3 bases and 5 bases respectively, with 16 bases between them. CDR3 sequence reads: CASSEVRTAVYGYTF. Here the CDR3 DNA reads TGTGCCAGCAGTGAGGTACGGACAGCCGTTTATGGCTACACCTTC.

The chain recombines TRBV4-2 with TRBJ2-7; 7 bases line up with TRBD1. Germline CDR1 and CDR2: LGHNA and YNFKEQ. Germline trimming cut 4 bases from V and 4 bases from J; bases unmatched to any gene: 7. CDR3 length equals 14 residues. The CDR3 is CASSRRDSGYEQYF. Written as DNA, the CDR3 is TGTGCCAGCAGCCGCCGGGACAGCGGATACGAGCAGTACTTC.

The J gene is TRBJ2-7, the V gene TRBV6-1; maybe TRBD1 (5 bases). V dropped 3 bases and J dropped 3 bases, with 12 bases sitting between them. Germline-derived CDR1 and CDR2 are MNHNS and SASEGT. The CDR3 is 14 residues long. DNA for the CDR3: TGTGCCAGCAGTGAGGTCAGGGCCGTCTACGAGCAGTACTTC. Its protein is CASSEVRAVYEQYF.

The chain combines TRBV7-2 with TRBJ1-2; 9 bases map to TRBD1. Per germline, CDR1 SGHTA and CDR2 FQGNSA. J gave up 8 bases and V 2 bases, and 6 bases lay outside the gene matches. The CDR3 has 14 amino acids. The CDR3 DNA follows: TGTGCCAGCAGCTTACACAGGGGGCGGGAAGGCTACACCTTC. It encodes CASSLHRGREGYTF.

DNA of the CDR3: TGTGCCAGCAGCGTAGCCGGTACCCCGAACACCGGGGAGCTGTTTTTT. It codes for CASSVAGTPNTGELFF. The J gene is TRBJ2-2, the V gene TRBV9; no firm D call. V gave up 0 bases and J gave up 0 bases, with 9 bases separating them. This CDR3 comprises 16 residues. Germline CDR1 reads SGDLS; CDR2 reads YYNGEE.

The V and J genes are TRBV14 and TRBJ2-2, with 12 nucleotides matching TRBD1. This CDR3 comprises 18 residues. The V and J ends lost 1 base and 4 bases, in that order; junction bases with no gene match: 7. CDR1 is SGHDN, CDR2 FVKESK, per germline. CDR3 sequence: CASSQALGQGASTGELFF. CDR3 nucleotide sequence: TGTGCCAGCAGCCAAGCCCTGGGACAGGGGGCGAGCACCGGGGAGCTGTTTTTT.

The chain joins TRBV6-1 to TRBJ2-7, with 11 bases aligning to TRBD1. Germline lookup yields CDR1 MNHNS and CDR2 SASEGT. Germline trimming cut 2 bases from V and 0 bases from J; bases unmatched to any gene: 9. This CDR3 has 18 residues. The CDR3 DNA reads TGTGCCAGCAGTGAACCAGGACAGGGGGCGAAAGGCTCCTACGAGCAGTACTTC. It codes for CASSEPGQGAKGSYEQYF.

This clone was seen a few times. The CDR3 is CASRSRRADFNEQFF. In DNA form, the CDR3 reads TGTGCCAGCCGTTCCCGGAGGGCCGATTTCAATGAGCAGTTCTTC. The chain links TRBV28 to TRBJ2-1, with TRBD2 as a possible D gene (6 bases). Germline CDR1 MDHEN, CDR2 SYDVKM. The CDR3 covers 15 residues. V lost 8 bases, J lost 6 bases, and 20 bases lay in between.

This chain uses TRBV7-2 with TRBJ2-5; 8 nucleotides agree with TRBD1. The trim removed 4 bases at V and 5 bases at J, leaving 3 bases unmatched. Germline CDR1 and CDR2: SGHTA and FQGNSA. CDR3 length: 13 residues. CDR3 loop: CASSSDRGETQYF. The CDR3 DNA is TGTGCCAGCAGCTCAGACAGGGGCGAGACCCAGTACTTC.

The chain recombines TRBV4-3 with TRBJ1-5; D call uncertain. From germline, CDR1 is LGHNA and CDR2 YSLEER. Trimming removed 1 base at V and 4 bases at J, with 8 bases between. This CDR3 comprises 14 residues. The CDR3 loop reads CASSQVTGNQPQHF. CDR3 nucleotide sequence: TGCGCCAGCAGCCAAGTTACGGGAAATCAGCCCCAGCATTTT.